Below are 10 T cell receptor beta chains sequenced from a single sample in a study of lymphopenia after photon versus proton radiotherapy. Libraries were prepared by immunoSEQ multiplex PCR; TCRdb keeps only in-frame clonotypes and omits some of them. The table shows more than 60,000 clones, with around 88% occurring only once. The sequencing used peripheral blood, collected from a patient treated with photon-based radiotherapy. Receptors originate from a man aged 35-49 years with gastric cancer.

This rearrangement joins TRBV15 to TRBJ2-5, with D perhaps assigned TRBD1 or TRBD2 (6 bases each). The germline V and J ends were trimmed by 5 bases and 5 bases, with 18 bases remaining between them. Looked up from germline, CDR1 is LNHNV and CDR2 is YYDKDF (reference sequence). This CDR3 is 15 amino acids long. The CDR3: CATSPRGGPGETQYF. Here the CDR3 DNA reads TGTGCCACCAGCCCACGTGGGGGGCCGGGGGAGACCCAGTACTTC.

This chain connects TRBV6-4 to TRBJ2-5, with D possibly TRBD1 on 5 matching bases. The CDR3 spans 13 residues. V was clipped by 4 bases and J by 3 bases, with 9 bases between them. Germline V CDR1 and CDR2: MRHNA, SNTAGT. CDR3 DNA: TGTGCCAGCAGTGTGGGGCCCGAAGAGACCCAGTACTTC. Translating it yields CASSVGPEETQYF.

The gene calls are TRBV5-6 and TRBJ1-6; D call uncertain. This CDR3 region has 13 residues. The V gene lost 4 bases and the J gene lost 14 bases, with 16 bases spanning the gap. Germline V CDR1 and CDR2: SGHDT, YYEEEE. This CDR3 is CASSLRDRRALHF. The CDR3, as DNA: TGTGCCAGCAGCCTGAGAGACCGGAGGGCCCTCCACTTT.

This chain joins TRBV18 and TRBJ2-2, with D uncertain. Trimming left V 0 bases short and J 6 bases short, with 11 bases between. The CDR3 totals 15 residues. CDR1 and CDR2 (germline): KGHSH, LQKENI. CDR3 in DNA: TGTGCCAGCTCACCACCGAACGATCCGGCCGGGGAGCTGTTTTTT. Its protein is CASSPPNDPAGELFF.

V is TRBV27 and J is TRBJ2-5; TRBD1 or TRBD2 may be the D gene (5 bases each). The CDR3 contains 16 residues. Germline CDR1 is MNHEY and CDR2 is SMNVEV (reference sequence). The ends were cut back, 1 base at V and 2 bases at J, with 14 bases in the middle. The CDR3 reads CASSLLGPRAQETQYF. The CDR3 bases are TGTGCCAGCAGTTTATTGGGACCGAGGGCACAAGAGACCCAGTACTTC.

The chain combines TRBV11-2 with TRBJ2-2; TRBD2 aligns across 8 bases. Trimming at V came to 5 bases and at J to 2 bases, leaving 4 bases not matched to a gene. The CDR3 is 15 amino acids. CDR1 is SGHAT and CDR2 is FQNNGV in the germline V gene. This CDR3 is CASSPGTRNTGELFF. Here the CDR3 DNA reads TGTGCCAGCAGCCCCGGGACTAGAAACACCGGGGAGCTGTTTTTT.

The chain combines TRBV7-2 with TRBJ2-5; D tentatively reads TRBD1 or TRBD2 (6 bases each). The CDR3 consists of 14 residues. V was clipped by 5 bases and J by 5 bases, with 15 bases between them. CDR1 is SGHTA, CDR2 FQGNSA, per germline. CDR3 DNA sequence: TGTGCCAGCAGCCAGTCGGGGGCTGAGGAGACCCAGTACTTC. Its translation is CASSQSGAEETQYF.

The chain joins TRBV7-9 to TRBJ2-7; TRBD1 agrees at 7 bases. This CDR3 has 14 amino acids. V lost 5 bases to trimming and J lost 2 bases; unmatched junction nucleotides: 6. CDR1 SEHNR and CDR2 FQNEAQ come from the germline V gene (reference sequence). The CDR3 loop reads CASSITGEAYEQYF. DNA for the CDR3: TGTGCCAGCAGCATCACAGGGGAAGCCTACGAGCAGTACTTC.

The chain employs TRBV30 and TRBJ1-2; D might be TRBD1 (5 bases). The V gene lost 0 bases and the J gene lost 5 bases, with 7 bases spanning the gap. The V gene's germline CDR1 is GTSNPN and CDR2 SVGIG (reference sequence). The CDR3 covers 12 residues. Here the CDR3 DNA reads TGTGCCTGGAGTGTGGGGACGTATGGCTACACCTTC. Its protein is CAWSVGTYGYTF.

This clone was counted a single time. The chain employs TRBV30 and TRBJ1-5, with D possibly matching TRBD1 (6 bases). The CDR3 covers 15 residues. CDR1 GTSNPN and CDR2 SVGIG come from the germline V gene (reference sequence). V lost 3 bases, J lost 0 bases, and 12 bases lay in between. CDR3 nucleotides: TGTGCCTGGAGGAGGGGGGAGTATAGCAATCAGCCCCAGCATTTT. Translated: CAWRRGEYSNQPQHF.